The 32 T cell receptor beta chains given below trace back to one sample, sequenced in a study of a mutant IDH1 vaccine in newly diagnosed glioma. The data were produced by immunoSEQ multiplex PCR, yet TCRdb's version contains in-frame clones alone and is incomplete. Of tens of thousands of clones listed, just under 80% are singletons. Time point defined: baseline, week 1 (first vaccination visit). Treatment described: pre-vaccination baseline after standard-of-care therapy. Material: PBMCs, obtained from a glioma patient treated with radiotherapy, temozolomide or both. The receptors derive from a man in his forties with glioma. Some clones in this sample may be carry-over from other donors' samples.

The rearrangement links TRBV7-3 to TRBJ2-5, with 8 positions matching TRBD1. The CDR3 is 16 residues long. Germline CDR1 is SGHTA and CDR2 is FQGTGA. Trimming cost V 5 bases and J 2 bases; bases outside gene matches: 10. CDR3 loop: CASSPRTGMGQETQYF. CDR3 nucleotide sequence: TGTGCCAGCAGCCCACGGACAGGGATGGGACAAGAGACCCAGTACTTC.

This clone is judged medium-sized. J is TRBJ2-7 and V is TRBV30, with 7 bases aligning to TRBD2. CDR1 and CDR2 from the germline V gene are GTSNPN and SVGIG (reference sequence). V dropped 3 bases and J dropped 1; count of bases not matched to a gene: 0. This CDR3 has 12 residues. The CDR3 spells CAWRGGSYEQYF. The CDR3 nucleotides are TGTGCCTGGAGGGGGGGGTCCTACGAGCAGTACTTC.

V usage is TRBV5-1 and J usage is TRBJ2-7; D gene ambiguous. There are 14 residues in the CDR3. Trimming removed 2 bases from V and 4 bases from J, with 13 bases in between. Per the germline V gene, CDR1 is SGHRS and CDR2 is YFSETQ. The CDR3 region is CASSLFYTEYEQYF. DNA of the CDR3: TGCGCCAGCAGCTTATTCTACACAGAATACGAGCAGTACTTC. The whole variable domain, remainder taken from reference TRBV5-1 and TRBJ2-7, is KAGVTQTPRYLIKTRGQQVTLSCSPISGHRSVSWYQQTPGQGLQFLFEYFSETQRNKGNFPGRFSGRQFSNSRSEMNVSTLELGDSALYLCASSLFYTEYEQYFGPGTRLTVT.

The table lists this clone with a few counts. The chain couples TRBV27 to TRBJ1-1; a weak D match, TRBD1 (5 bases). Germline V gene data show CDR1 as MNHEY and CDR2 as SMNVEV (reference sequence). Between the trimmed V and J ends, which lost 5 bases and 1 base, there was a span of 11 bases. The CDR3 runs 14 residues. CDR3 sequence reads: CASSVGRKNTEAFF. CDR3 DNA: TGTGCCAGCAGTGTGGGACGGAAGAACACTGAAGCTTTCTTT.

The chain links TRBV2 to TRBJ1-5, with 7 bases that match TRBD1. V dropped 6 bases and J dropped 6; count of bases not matched to a gene: 5. Germline CDR1 is SNHLY and CDR2 is FYNNEI. The CDR3 is made up of 13 amino acids. The CDR3 DNA follows: TGTGCCAGCAGCCAGGGGGAGGGTCAGCCCCAGCATTTT. Translation: CASSQGEGQPQHF.

The genes are TRBV10-3 and TRBJ2-2; D is perhaps TRBD2 (5 bases). The ends were cut back, 2 bases at V and 4 bases at J, with 14 bases in the middle. Germline-derived CDR1 and CDR2 are ENHRY and SYGVKD. This CDR3 contains 16 residues. The CDR3 loop is CAISEPEVAGTGELFF. In nucleotides, the CDR3 is TGTGCCATCAGTGAGCCCGAGGTGGCGGGCACCGGGGAGCTGTTTTTT.

This rearrangement joins TRBV5-4 to TRBJ2-5; TRBD2 matches at 8 bases. Germline loops: CDR1 SGHNT, CDR2 YYREEE (reference sequence). The ends lost 3 bases at V and 2 bases at J; junction bases unmatched: 6. CDR3 length equals 15 residues. CDR3 region: CASSSATSAQETQYF. The CDR3 nucleotides read TGTGCCAGCAGCTCCGCGACTAGCGCTCAAGAGACCCAGTACTTC.

V usage is TRBV6-1 and J usage is TRBJ1-6, with TRBD1 as a possible D gene (5 bases). V was trimmed by 2 bases and J by 9 bases, leaving 11 bases between them. The CDR3 consists of 14 residues. Germline CDR1 reads MNHNS; CDR2 reads SASEGT. The CDR3 bases are TGTGCCAGCAGTGAATTTCAGGGTACTTCACCCCTCCACTTT. Encoded protein: CASSEFQGTSPLHF.

CDR3 DNA sequence: TGTGCCAGCAGTCGGACAGGTACGTCTGCTGAAAAACTGTTTTTT. Amino acids: CASSRTGTSAEKLFF. The chain recombines TRBV5-7 with TRBJ1-4; 7 bases are a match to TRBD1. TRBV5-7 is treated as an ORF (open reading frame) with a function not yet certain. Unmatched junction bases numbered 11, after V lost 5 bases and J lost 7 bases. This CDR3 region has 15 residues.

The chain carries TRBV10-3 and TRBJ1-2; the match to TRBD1 covers 8 bases. The CDR3 runs 13 residues. V lost 7 bases and J lost 4; bases outside the gene matches: 5. Germline CDR1 ENHRY, CDR2 SYGVKD. The CDR3 sequence is CAITRDRIYGYTF. In nucleotides, the CDR3 is TGTGCCATCACCAGGGACAGGATCTATGGCTACACCTTC.

For this clone: One junction end does not reproduce the germline sequence, and a read error may be involved. This chain uses TRBV7-9 with TRBJ1-1, with D uncertain. Germline V gene data show CDR1 as SEHNR and CDR2 as FQNEAQ (reference sequence). The CDR3 contains 12 residues. CDR3 protein: CASSLEGAEAFF. CDR3 bases: TGCGCCAGCAGCTTAGAGGGTGCTGAAGCTTTCTTT.

The J gene is TRBJ2-7, the V gene TRBV5-1, with unresolved D. In germline, CDR1 is SGHRS, CDR2 YFSETQ. The CDR3 is 13 residues long. V was pared by 6 bases and J by 0 bases, with 10 bases between. CDR3 region: CASTDLSSYEQYF. In DNA, the CDR3 is TGCGCCAGCACGGACCTTAGCTCCTACGAGCAGTACTTC.

In its sample, this clone was seen a few times. The chain couples TRBV5-6 to TRBJ1-1; D remains unclear. CDR1 is SGHDT, CDR2 YYEEEE, per germline. Trimming took 1 base from V and 4 from J, leaving 17 bases between them. This CDR3 is 16 amino acids long. This chain's CDR3 is CASSLLPPGAGTEAFF. The DNA of the CDR3 is TGTGCCAGCAGCTTGTTACCCCCGGGAGCGGGCACTGAAGCTTTCTTT.

This clone was detected once. J is TRBJ1-4 and V is TRBV2; 10 nucleotides line up with TRBD1. This CDR3 is built from 14 residues. Germline-derived CDR1 and CDR2 are SNHLY and FYNNEI. The trim removed 5 bases at V and 7 bases at J, leaving 4 bases unmatched. The CDR3: CASSPGQGSEKLFF. CDR3 sequence (DNA): TGTGCCAGCAGTCCGGGACAGGGGAGTGAAAAACTGTTTTTT. Full variable domain (outside the CDR3, taken from reference TRBV2 and TRBJ1-4): EPEVTQTPSHQVTQMGQEVILRCVPISNHLYFYWYRQILGQKVEFLVSFYNNEISEKSEIFDDQFSVERPDGSNFTLKIRSTKLEDSAMYFCASSPGQGSEKLFFGSGTQLSVL.

The CDR3, as DNA: TGTGCCAGCAGTCCCCTAGCGGGGGGTGGCGAGCAGTACTTC. It specifies CASSPLAGGGEQYF. J is TRBJ2-7 and V is TRBV27; 11 nucleotides align to TRBD2. The length of the CDR3 is 14 residues. J was trimmed by 6 bases and V by 5 bases; bases with no gene match: 6. Germline CDR1 MNHEY, CDR2 SMNVEV (reference sequence).

This rearrangement joins TRBV10-3 to TRBJ1-5, with TRBD1 identical over 9 bases. The CDR3 extends over 12 amino acids. The junction had 2 bases not matched to a gene; V was cut back by 9 bases and J by 5 bases. In germline, CDR1 is ENHRY, CDR2 SYGVKD. CDR3 nucleotides: TGTGCCATTGGGACAGGGCATCAGCCCCAGCATTTT. It yields the protein CAIGTGHQPQHF.

V usage is TRBV5-4 and J usage is TRBJ1-1; D remains ambiguous. The CDR3 consists of 14 residues. Trimming took off 2 bases at V and 4 bases at J, with 12 bases between the two ends. Germline V gives CDR1 SGHNT, CDR2 YYREEE (reference sequence). The CDR3 sequence is CASSFGVKGTEAFF. The CDR3 nucleotides are TGTGCCAGCAGCTTCGGGGTCAAGGGCACTGAAGCTTTCTTT.

Here the CDR3 reads CASSYFTRDPQPQHF. As DNA, the CDR3 is TGTGCCAGCAGTTACTTTACCAGGGACCCCCAGCCCCAGCATTTT. The genes are TRBV6-6 and TRBJ1-5, with TRBD1 as a possible D gene (5 bases). The CDR3 has 15 amino acids. With 1 base removed from V and 7 bases from J, the gap between germline ends came to 14 bases. Germline V gene lookup returns CDR1 MNHNY and CDR2 SVGAGI (reference sequence).

Only a few counts were recorded for this clone. The rearrangement links TRBV5-4 to TRBJ2-2, with 9 bases aligning to TRBD2. The CDR3 runs to 17 residues. Trimming removed 5 bases from V and 0 bases from J; junction bases left unmatched: 8. CDR1 and CDR2 (germline): SGHNT, YYREEE (reference sequence). The CDR3 spells CASRVKRGVTNTGELFF. For the CDR3, the DNA is TGTGCCAGCAGGGTGAAGCGGGGGGTAACGAACACCGGGGAGCTGTTTTTT.

The rearrangement uses TRBV4-2 and TRBJ2-7; 9 bases match TRBD1. CDR1 LGHNA and CDR2 YNFKEQ come from the germline V gene. Trimming took 0 bases from V and 1 from J; bases not matched to a gene: 1. The CDR3 is 15 residues long. CDR3 coding DNA: TGTGCCAGCAGCCAAGAGGGACAGGGTTCCTACGAGCAGTACTTC. Its translation: CASSQEGQGSYEQYF.

CDR3 residues: CASNNPNSGNTIYF. CDR3 bases: TGTGCCAGCAATAACCCCAACTCTGGAAACACCATATATTTT. V is TRBV6-1 and J is TRBJ1-3; D not resolved. The germline V gene encodes CDR1 MNHNS and CDR2 SASEGT. The CDR3 length is 14 residues. V dropped 7 bases and J dropped 0 bases, with 10 bases sitting between them.

The chain recombines TRBV5-1 with TRBJ1-2; TRBD1 matches at 8 bases. V lost 4 bases, J lost 1 base, and 9 bases stayed unmatched. CDR1 is SGHRS, CDR2 YFSETQ, per germline. This CDR3 has 16 amino acids. CDR3 nucleotide sequence: TGCGCCAGCAGCGCGGGACAGGAAAGGATTAACTATGGCTACACCTTC. Translation gives CASSAGQERINYGYTF.

The rearrangement links TRBV19 to TRBJ2-3, with TRBD2 matching over 9 bases. The CDR3 runs 14 residues. The trim removed 8 bases at V and 1 base at J, leaving 4 bases unmatched. From germline, CDR1 is LNHDA and CDR2 SQIVND (reference sequence). In nucleotides, the CDR3 is TGTGCCAGTGGGAGCGGGGGGCGCACAGATACGCAGTATTTT. It translates to CASGSGGRTDTQYF.

The chain has TRBV7-2 and TRBJ2-5, with a weak D call TRBD2 (6 bases). V was trimmed by 1 base and J by 4 bases, leaving 10 bases between them. Germline V gives CDR1 SGHTA, CDR2 FQGNSA. The CDR3 is 14 amino acids. The CDR3 DNA reads as TGTGCCAGCAGCTTAGTCACCGGGGGAGAGACCCAGTACTTC. It yields the protein CASSLVTGGETQYF.

This rearrangement joins TRBV30 to TRBJ2-1; tentatively, D is TRBD1 (6 bases). The length of the CDR3 is 13 residues. The V end lost 2 bases, the J end lost 10 bases, and 15 bases lay between the germline ends. Per germline, CDR1 GTSNPN and CDR2 SVGIG (reference sequence). The CDR3 sequence is CAWSINRDGEQFF. CDR3 coding DNA: TGTGCCTGGAGTATAAACAGGGATGGAGAGCAGTTCTTC.

CDR3 DNA sequence: TGTGCCAGCAGCTTGGTGGTGGGGCGAAATGAAAAACTGTTTTTT. This translates into CASSLVVGRNEKLFF. The chain uses TRBV5-5 and TRBJ1-4, with D possibly matching TRBD1 (5 bases). Germline V lookup: CDR1 SGHKS, CDR2 YYEKEE (reference sequence). The CDR3 covers 15 residues. The ends were cut back, 0 bases at V and 5 bases at J, with 11 bases in the middle.

This clone showed up just a few times. The rearrangement joins TRBV7-3 to TRBJ1-6; TRBD1 is a possible D gene (6 bases). Trimming shortened V by 6 bases and J by 6 bases, and 12 bases separated the two germline ends. Germline loops: CDR1 SGHTA, CDR2 FQGTGA. The CDR3 extends over 14 amino acids. CDR3 nucleotide sequence: TGTGCCAGCAGTTTTGGACAGTCTAATTCACCCCTCCACTTT. Protein: CASSFGQSNSPLHF.

V and J are TRBV6-6 and TRBJ2-5, with TRBD1 identical over 9 bases. The germline gives CDR1 MNHNY, CDR2 SVGAGI (reference sequence). This CDR3 has 15 residues. After removal of 2 bases from V and 2 bases from J, the junction contained 3 bases not matched to a gene. CDR3 amino acids: CASSYSGQGQETQYF. The CDR3 region has the DNA TGTGCCAGCAGTTACAGCGGACAGGGGCAAGAGACCCAGTACTTC.

The chain joins TRBV6-5 to TRBJ2-5; 11 nucleotides agree with TRBD1. With 0 bases clipped from V and 6 bases from J, the junction kept 6 bases outside the gene matches. CDR1 MNHEY and CDR2 SVGAGI come from the germline V gene. This CDR3 comprises 16 residues. In DNA form, the CDR3 reads TGTGCCAGCAGTTACTCCCAGTGGACAGGGGGCAAGACCCAGTACTTC. The encoded protein is CASSYSQWTGGKTQYF.

CDR3 DNA sequence: TGTGCCTGGAGTCCTATGAGGGGGCGTCTTGGCTACACCTTC. Translating gives CAWSPMRGRLGYTF. The J gene is TRBJ1-2, the V gene TRBV30, with 7 bases identical to TRBD1. J lost 7 bases, V lost 2 bases, and 10 bases had no gene match. The CDR3 loop spans 14 amino acids. CDR1 and CDR2 (germline): GTSNPN, SVGIG (reference sequence).

The rearrangement joins TRBV29-1 to TRBJ1-3, with D hard to call. Germline values: CDR1 SQVTM, CDR2 ANQGSEA. The CDR3 has 14 amino acids. Trimming removed 7 bases at V and 0 bases at J, with 13 bases between. The CDR3 nucleotides read TGCAGCGCTGCTGAACTAAGCTCTGGAAACACCATATATTTT. Protein sequence: CSAAELSSGNTIYF. The whole variable domain, remainder taken from reference TRBV29-1 and TRBJ1-3, is SAVISQKPSRDICQRGTSLTIQCQVDSQVTMMFWYRQQPGQSLTLIATANQGSEATYESGFVIDKFPISRPNLTFSTLTVSNMSPEDSSIYLCSAAELSSGNTIYFGEGSWLTVV.

The chain has TRBV6-1 and TRBJ2-2, with D tentatively TRBD2 (6 bases). CDR3 length: 14 residues. Germline assignment: CDR1 MNHNS and CDR2 SASEGT. Trimming stripped 5 bases from V and 1 base from J, with 8 bases between. The CDR3 region is CASSKEGNTGELFF. The CDR3, as DNA: TGTGCCAGCAGTAAGGAGGGGAACACCGGGGAGCTGTTTTTT.